The clone carrying this T cell receptor (beta chain) was found once. Antigen unknown. The data stem from a study of cytomegalovirus exposure and HLA in healthy donors. Whole-study context: Researchers previously reported finding fewer than 140 million unique TCR beta sequences from roughly 180 million T cells.

V lost 4 bases and J lost 4, with 16 bases in between. The CDR3 covers 15 residues. In germline, CDR1 is LGHNA, CDR2 YSLEER. Study-level findings and limits: Most of the CMV-associated TCR beta chains (in a later analysis) appeared to be HLA-restricted.

With 60 Vbeta and 13 Jbeta primers, the PCR was carried out. The table came from immunoSEQ multiplex PCR; TCRdb's copy has only in-frame clones and leaves some out. The sample records about 170,000 clones, 80% to 85% being singletons. The sequencing sample was made of PBMCs. The V call is TRBV4-3, the J call TRBJ1-2; D unclear. The TCR was taken from a boy aged 2 to 10 in good health and CMV-seronegative. CDR3 loop: CASSPAAEGFYGYTF. The DNA of the CDR3 is TGCGCCAGCAGCCCTGCGGCGGAGGGCTTCTATGGCTACACCTTC.